The present T cell receptor (beta chain) was sequenced within a study of blood T cell repertoires in COVID-19. Study-level background: COVID-19 samples collected from the United States, Italy and Spain covered acute and convalescent phases. The analysed material was cDNA or gDNA that came from T cells, B-cell-depleted T cells, or PBMCs.

The CDR3 is made up of 12 amino acids. Trimming stripped 3 bases from V and 6 bases from J, with 10 bases between. The germline gives CDR1 GTSNPN, CDR2 SVGIG (reference sequence). As originally analysed: From reference gene primer amplification, estimates of nucleated cell counts were derived. The method was immunoSEQ multiplex PCR; TCRdb's version includes in-frame clones alone and lacks a portion of them. The DNA was the basis for D and trimming; V, J and clone size are from that table. The sample consists of about 110,000 clones, over 60% of them appearing once. Sequences were obtained from peripheral blood. The sequence derives from a woman older than 75 with acute or convalescent COVID-19. V usage is TRBV30 and J usage is TRBJ2-3; D may be TRBD2 (5 bases). CDR3 nucleotides: TGTGCCTGGAGGGGCGGGTGGGATACGCAGTATTTT. As protein: CAWRGGWDTQYF.